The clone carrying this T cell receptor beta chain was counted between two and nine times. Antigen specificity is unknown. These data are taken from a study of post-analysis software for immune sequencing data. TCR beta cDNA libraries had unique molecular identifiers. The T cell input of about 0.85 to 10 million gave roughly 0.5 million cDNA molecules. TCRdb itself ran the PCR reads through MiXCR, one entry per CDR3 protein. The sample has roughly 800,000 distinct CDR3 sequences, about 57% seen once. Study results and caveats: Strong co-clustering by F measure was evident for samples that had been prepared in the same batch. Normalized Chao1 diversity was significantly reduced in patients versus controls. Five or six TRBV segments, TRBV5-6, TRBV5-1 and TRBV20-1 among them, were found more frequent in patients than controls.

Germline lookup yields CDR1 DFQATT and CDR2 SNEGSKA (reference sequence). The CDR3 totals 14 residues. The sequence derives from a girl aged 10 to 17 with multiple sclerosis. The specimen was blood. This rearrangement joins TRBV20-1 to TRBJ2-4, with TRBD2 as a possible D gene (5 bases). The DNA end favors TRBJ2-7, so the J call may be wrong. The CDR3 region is CSARDNPTGNEQYF. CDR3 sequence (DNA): TGCAGTGCTAGAGATAATCCAACCGGGAACGAGCAGTACTTC.